This TCR beta chain stems from a study of shared clonotypes between healthy human individuals. Study background: Each donor had three CD4 naive, three CD4 memory, two CD8 naive and one CD8 memory plate.

Of note for this clone: The antigen is not known.

In the source study's methods: Filtering differed because ImmunoSEQ produced junction-only sequences that carried no quality scores. Generated by immunoSEQ multiplex PCR, the TCRdb table keeps only in-frame clones and is missing some. The V and J calls and clone size come from that table; D and trimming were worked out from the DNA. The sample consists of 2 million to 2.5 million clones, about 90% of them appearing once. Regarding the study as a whole: Among non-shared clonotypes, generation probabilities were lower than among those shared by all four donors.

Participating donors were healthy, HIV-negative adults free of recent acute infections or vaccinations. Sequenced material: naive CD4+ T cells from PBMCs. Subset: CD45RA+ positively selected. The TCR comes from a man between 18 and 35 years old in good health. Some clones in this sample may be carry-over from other donors' samples.

Here the CDR3 reads CASSPGTAYEQYF. Written as DNA, the CDR3 is TGTGCCAGCAGTCCGGGGACAGCCTACGAGCAGTACTTC. The chain has TRBV27 and TRBJ2-7; 7 nucleotides line up with TRBD1. The CDR3 totals 13 residues. Germline CDR1 is MNHEY and CDR2 is SMNVEV (reference sequence). With V trimmed by 5 bases and J by 2 bases, 3 bases remained unmatched.